This T cell receptor beta chain was documented in a study of OX40 agonist ivuxolimab in advanced cancers. At the level of the study: As their treatment, patients were administered ivuxolimab, an agonistic anti-OX40 (CD134) antibody.

In germline, CDR1 is SGHDT, CDR2 YYEEEE. The CDR3 extends over 11 amino acids. Trimming stripped 2 bases from V and 8 bases from J, with 5 bases between. Enrollment shut out patients with autoimmune disease history or systemic immunosuppression. Profiled with immunoSEQ multiplex PCR; TCRdb holds only in-frame clones, not every one. Among approximately 74,000 clones listed, 85% were seen once. The chain employs TRBV5-6 and TRBJ2-1; D remains ambiguous. The source material was CD4+ or CD8+ T cells sorted from blood, sampled in a trial of the OX40 agonist ivuxolimab. The clonotype comes from an adult with an advanced solid tumor such as melanoma, head and neck, liver or kidney cancer. As DNA, the CDR3 is TGTGCCAGCAGCTTAGTGGATGAGCAGTTCTTC. Amino acid sequence: CASSLVDEQFF.